The T cell receptor (beta chain) described here comes from a study of cytomegalovirus exposure and HLA in healthy donors. Study details: There were approximately 85 million unique TCRs (from HLA-typed donors) in an early data release. Study observations and caveats: Later genetic work tied a missense DCLRE1C variant to beta-chain V and J trimming. There were 150 or so TCR beta chains listed as cytomegalovirus-associated.

The CDR3 contains 15 residues. The germline gives CDR1 LNHDA, CDR2 SQIVND (reference sequence). Use of 60 Vbeta and 13 Jbeta primers characterized the PCR. Here immunoSEQ multiplex PCR was the method, and the copy in TCRdb shows in-frame clones only, minus some. The sample holds 100,000 to 150,000 clones; 74% are singletons and the top ten take 4% to 5%. A remark on this clone: Its antigen is currently unknown. At one of its ends the junction is not consistent with the germline gene, which may arise from a read error.

Sequencing used PBMCs. The rearrangement links TRBV19 to TRBJ2-7; D possibly corresponds to TRBD1 (5 bases). This sequence originates from a woman in her 50s in good health and CMV-seropositive. CDR3 nucleotides: TGTGCCAGCAGTAAAAAGACAGAGAGCTCCTACGAGCAGTACTTC. Amino acids: CASSKKTESSYEQYF.